Detailed here is one T cell receptor beta chain. Only in-frame clones appear in the TCRdb table, and some are missing; sequencing was by immunoSEQ multiplex PCR. Here the sample spans hundreds of thousands of clones, roughly 91% being singletons. Membership in each cohort depended on participant-reported clinical history. The data are from a study of blood T cell repertoires in COVID-19. Study-level information: The United States, Italy and Spain were the sources of the acute and convalescent COVID-19 samples. PBMCs, B-cell-depleted T cells, or T cells provided the cDNA or gDNA that made up the material.

CDR1 LNHDA and CDR2 SQIVND come from the germline V gene (reference sequence). The V gene end was trimmed by 3 bases and the J gene end by 3 bases; junction bases not matched to a gene: 11. CDR3 length: 17 residues. The specimen sequenced was PBMCs or T cells enriched from blood (not recorded which). The clonotype was recovered from a woman aged 25 to 45 who had recovered from COVID-19. V and J are TRBV19 and TRBJ2-7, with 10 bases aligning to TRBD1. The CDR3 DNA is TGTGCCAGTAGTATGAGAGGACAGGGGGGACTCCGCTACGAGCAGTACTTC. The encoded protein is CASSMRGQGGLRYEQYF.